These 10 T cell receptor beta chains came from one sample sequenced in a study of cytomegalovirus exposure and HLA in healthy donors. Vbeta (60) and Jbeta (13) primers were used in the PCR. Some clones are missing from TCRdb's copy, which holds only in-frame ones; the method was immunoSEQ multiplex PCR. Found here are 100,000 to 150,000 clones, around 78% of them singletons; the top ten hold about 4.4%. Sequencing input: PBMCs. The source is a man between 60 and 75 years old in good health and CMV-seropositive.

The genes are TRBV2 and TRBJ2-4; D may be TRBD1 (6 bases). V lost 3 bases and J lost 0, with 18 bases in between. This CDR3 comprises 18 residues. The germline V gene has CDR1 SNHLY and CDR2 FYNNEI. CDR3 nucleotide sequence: TGTGCCAGCAGTGACCCGACAGGCCAGCGCTTAGCCAAAAACATTCAGTACTTC. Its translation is CASSDPTGQRLAKNIQYF. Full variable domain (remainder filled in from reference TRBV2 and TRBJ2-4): EPEVTQTPSHQVTQMGQEVILRCVPISNHLYFYWYRQILGQKVEFLVSFYNNEISEKSEIFDDQFSVERPDGSNFTLKIRSTKLEDSAMYFCASSDPTGQRLAKNIQYFGAGTRLSVL.

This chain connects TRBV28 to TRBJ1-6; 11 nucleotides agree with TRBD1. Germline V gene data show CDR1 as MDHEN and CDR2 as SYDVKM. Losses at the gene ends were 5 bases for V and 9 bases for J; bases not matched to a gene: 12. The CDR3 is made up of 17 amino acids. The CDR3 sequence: CASSRPRLGTGGSPLHF. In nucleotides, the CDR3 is TGTGCCAGCAGTCGCCCACGCCTAGGGACAGGGGGTTCACCCCTCCACTTT.

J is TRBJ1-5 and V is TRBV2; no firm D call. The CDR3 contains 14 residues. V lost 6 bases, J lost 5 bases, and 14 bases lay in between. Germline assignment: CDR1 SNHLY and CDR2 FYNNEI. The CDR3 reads CASRESRLDQPQHF. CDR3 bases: TGTGCCAGCAGAGAAAGCCGTCTTGATCAGCCCCAGCATTTT.

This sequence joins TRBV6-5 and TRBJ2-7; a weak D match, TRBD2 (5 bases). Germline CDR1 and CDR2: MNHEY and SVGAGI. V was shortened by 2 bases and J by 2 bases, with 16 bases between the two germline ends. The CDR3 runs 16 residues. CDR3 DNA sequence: TGTGCCAGCAGTTACAGCCTGATGGAGGCCGCCTACGAGCAGTACTTC. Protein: CASSYSLMEAAYEQYF.

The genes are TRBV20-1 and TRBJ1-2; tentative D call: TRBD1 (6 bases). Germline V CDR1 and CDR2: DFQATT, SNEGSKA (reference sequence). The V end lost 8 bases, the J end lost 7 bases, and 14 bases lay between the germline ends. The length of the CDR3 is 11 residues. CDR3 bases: TGCAGTTCTCGGGGGGCGCTTGGCTACACCTTC. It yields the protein CSSRGALGYTF.

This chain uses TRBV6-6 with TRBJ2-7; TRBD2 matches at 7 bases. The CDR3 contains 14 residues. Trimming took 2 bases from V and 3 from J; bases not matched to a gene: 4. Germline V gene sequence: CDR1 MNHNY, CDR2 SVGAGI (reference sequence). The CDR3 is CASSYIGDYYEQYF. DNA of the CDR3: TGTGCCAGCAGTTACATTGGGGACTACTACGAGCAGTACTTC.

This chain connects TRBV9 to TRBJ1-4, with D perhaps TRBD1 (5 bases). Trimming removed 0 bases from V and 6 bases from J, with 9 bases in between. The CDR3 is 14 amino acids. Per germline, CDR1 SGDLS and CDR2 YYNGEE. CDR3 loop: CASSVGGGHEKLFF. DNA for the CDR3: TGTGCCAGCAGCGTAGGGGGCGGCCATGAAAAACTGTTTTTT.

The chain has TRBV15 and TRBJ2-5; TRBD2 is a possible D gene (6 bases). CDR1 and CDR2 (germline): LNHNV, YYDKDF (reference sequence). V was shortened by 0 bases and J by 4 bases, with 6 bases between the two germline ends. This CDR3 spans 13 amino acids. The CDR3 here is CATSRDSGETQYF. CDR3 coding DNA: TGTGCCACCAGCAGAGATAGCGGAGAGACCCAGTACTTC.

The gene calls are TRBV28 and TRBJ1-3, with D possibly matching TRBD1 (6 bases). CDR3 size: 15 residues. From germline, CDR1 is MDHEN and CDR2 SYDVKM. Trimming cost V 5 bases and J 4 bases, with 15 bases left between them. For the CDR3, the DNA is TGTGCCAGCAGTGGAGGGGGGGCGGAAGGAAACACCATATATTTT. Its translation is CASSGGGAEGNTIYF.

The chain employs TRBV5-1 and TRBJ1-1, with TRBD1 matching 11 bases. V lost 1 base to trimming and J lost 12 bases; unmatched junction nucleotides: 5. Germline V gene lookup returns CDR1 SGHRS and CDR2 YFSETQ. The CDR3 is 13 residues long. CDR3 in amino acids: CASSLSGQGVTFF. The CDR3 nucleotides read TGCGCCAGCAGCTTGTCGGGACAGGGGGTGACTTTCTTT.